Presented here are 29 T cell receptor beta chains from one specimen sequenced in a study of T cell responses to AZD1222 COVID-19 vaccine (dated by TCRdb to the early 2020s). Receptor libraries were prepared by the immunoSEQ multiplex PCR assay. Here the immuneACCESS table is served through TCRdb, limited to in-frame sequences with V and J called. Missing clones are a known gap in these copies; in checked studies unresolved V genes cover under half, and the rest lacks a known reason. This sample is represented by 150,000 or so clones; over 75% of them were singletons. The top ten clonotypes cover 6.5% to 8.5% of the sample. Taken with the paper, the label for time point translates to: baseline before first vaccination. The material sequenced was peripheral blood, taken on day 0 of AZD1222 vaccination. The receptor set was obtained from an adult in good health.

This sequence joins TRBV24-1 and TRBJ1-4; D may be TRBD1 (6 bases). Trimming removed 4 bases at V and 8 bases at J, with 16 bases between. The CDR3 runs to 15 residues. Germline values: CDR1 KGHDR, CDR2 SFDVKD. DNA of the CDR3: TGTGCCACCAGTGACGCCCGAGGGGGGAGCGAAAAACTGTTTTTT. The encoded protein is CATSDARGGSEKLFF.

The chain carries TRBV5-3 and TRBJ1-1, with 7 nucleotides matching TRBD1. TRBV5-3 is given ORF status, its function remaining uncertain. The CDR3 is 17 amino acids. J gave up 0 bases and V 4 bases, and 12 bases lay outside the gene matches. CDR3 amino acids: CARSDQTDRRMNTEAFF. CDR3 sequence (DNA): TGTGCCAGAAGCGATCAGACGGACAGGCGCATGAACACTGAAGCTTTCTTT.

The V gene is TRBV30, the J gene TRBJ1-2; D is perhaps TRBD1 (5 bases). CDR1 is GTSNPN, CDR2 SVGIG, per germline (reference sequence). The CDR3 runs 13 residues. The V and J ends lost 1 base and 7 bases respectively, with 13 bases between them. The CDR3 here is CAWSAGRVGGYTF. Here the CDR3 DNA reads TGTGCCTGGAGTGCGGGCAGGGTGGGTGGCTACACCTTC.

The chain's CDR3 is CASSKAPGSTTLKDNEQFF. The CDR3 nucleotides are TGTGCCAGCAGCAAAGCCCCGGGGTCTACAACCCTTAAGGACAATGAGCAGTTCTTC. The chain has TRBV21-1 and TRBJ2-1; the D call TRBD2 from the table was never checked on the DNA. TRBV21-1 is a known pseudogene. The CDR3 has 19 residues.

On this clone: The sample holds other DNA sequences that translate to the same CDR3. The J gene is TRBJ1-2, the V gene TRBV5-1; D unclear. Germline-derived CDR1 and CDR2 are SGHRS and YFSETQ. The CDR3 extends over 12 amino acids. V lost 0 bases to trimming and J lost 4 bases, with 4 bases between them. CDR3 sequence: CASSLGSYGYTF. The DNA for the CDR3 is TGCGCCAGCAGCTTGGGCAGCTATGGCTACACCTTC.

The chain joins TRBV6-6 to TRBJ2-2, with no clear D. V gave up 7 bases and J gave up 0 bases, with 9 bases separating them. This CDR3 is built from 14 residues. From germline, CDR1 is MNHNY and CDR2 SVGAGI (reference sequence). CDR3 amino acids: CASKPGTNTGELFF. CDR3 DNA: TGTGCCAGCAAACCTGGTACGAACACCGGGGAGCTGTTTTTT.

The chain couples TRBV6-2 or TRBV6-3 to TRBJ1-4, with TRBD1 identical over 9 bases. The germline CDR1 and CDR2 sequences are MNHEY and SVGEGT. V trimming: 1 base; J trimming: 8 bases; junction bases outside the gene matches: 8. The CDR3 totals 16 residues. The CDR3 nucleotides are TGTGCCAGCAGTTACTTCCGACAGGGGGAAGAAGAAAAACTGTTTTTT. It translates to CASSYFRQGEEEKLFF.

V and J are TRBV5-1 and TRBJ2-3; possible D gene TRBD1, 5 bases. The V gene's germline CDR1 is SGHRS and CDR2 YFSETQ. With 0 bases removed from V and 4 bases from J, the gap between germline ends came to 9 bases. This CDR3 is 14 amino acids long. CDR3 residues: CASSLGRVADTQYF. The CDR3 coding sequence is TGCGCCAGCAGCTTGGGCAGGGTGGCAGATACGCAGTATTTT.

The genes are TRBV9 and TRBJ1-1; TRBD1 matches at 7 bases. This CDR3 comprises 15 residues. J gave up 4 bases and V 3 bases, and 9 bases lay outside the gene matches. The germline gives CDR1 SGDLS, CDR2 YYNGEE. The CDR3 coding sequence is TGTGCCAGCAGCGGATGGACAGGAGGGGGCACTGAAGCTTTCTTT. The encoded protein is CASSGWTGGGTEAFF.

There are a few counts of this clone. This rearrangement joins TRBV6-1 to TRBJ2-3, with 9 bases that match TRBD2. CDR3 length equals 16 residues. The germline CDR1 and CDR2 sequences are MNHNS and SASEGT. Unmatched junction bases numbered 5, after V lost 0 bases and J lost 4 bases. CDR3: CASSEASGGPSDTQYF. CDR3 bases: TGTGCCAGCAGTGAAGCTAGCGGGGGCCCTTCAGATACGCAGTATTTT.

V usage is TRBV3-1 (or the pseudogene TRBV3-2) and J usage is TRBJ1-3; 8 bases line up with TRBD1. The germline V gene has CDR1 LGHDT and CDR2 YNNKEL (reference sequence). V lost 1 base to trimming and J lost 0 bases; unmatched junction nucleotides: 5. The CDR3 contains 17 residues. CDR3 residues: CASSQALGQGSGNTIYF. The CDR3 DNA reads as TGTGCCAGCAGCCAAGCCCTCGGACAGGGCTCTGGAAACACCATATATTTT.

The rearrangement joins TRBV10-3 to TRBJ2-1; maybe TRBD2 (5 bases). Germline-derived CDR1 and CDR2 are ENHRY and SYGVKD. V shed 6 bases and J shed 7 bases, with 28 bases lying between them. The CDR3 loop spans 18 amino acids. The CDR3 spells CAIRDNGLFRLIHNEQFF. The CDR3 DNA sequence: TGTGCCATCAGAGATAACGGTTTGTTTAGACTAATCCATAATGAGCAGTTCTTC.

CDR3 DNA: TGTGCCAGCAGTTCCCGGACACGGGATGGCTACACCTTC. Residues: CASSSRTRDGYTF. This chain connects TRBV12-3 or TRBV12-4 to TRBJ1-2; D is perhaps TRBD1 (5 bases). This CDR3 has 13 residues. Trimming took off 4 bases at V and 6 bases at J, with 12 bases between the two ends.

The gene calls are TRBV24-1 and TRBJ1-2, with TRBD1 as a possible D gene (5 bases). The CDR3 contains 16 residues. V was clipped by 0 bases and J by 3 bases, with 13 bases between them. Germline loops: CDR1 KGHDR, CDR2 SFDVKD. The CDR3 DNA reads as TGTGCCACCAGTGATTTGCTGGGCAGGGCTTACTATGGCTACACCTTC. Translating gives CATSDLLGRAYYGYTF.

V usage is TRBV28 and J usage is TRBJ1-1; D call uncertain. V shed 5 bases and J shed 5 bases, with 12 bases lying between them. Germline loops: CDR1 MDHEN, CDR2 SYDVKM. The CDR3 loop spans 13 amino acids. The CDR3 region has the DNA TGTGCCAGCAGTCTACAGCGGTGGACTGAAGCTTTCTTT. Protein: CASSLQRWTEAFF.

The chain couples TRBV2 to TRBJ1-2, with D perhaps matching TRBD1 (5 bases). The germline V gene has CDR1 SNHLY and CDR2 FYNNEI. V shed 1 base and J shed 5 bases, with 11 bases lying between them. This CDR3 is 14 amino acids long. The CDR3 protein is CASSEVPGFYGYTF. The CDR3 coding sequence is TGTGCCAGCAGTGAAGTCCCAGGGTTTTATGGCTACACCTTC.

The J gene is TRBJ2-1, the V gene TRBV27, with 7 nucleotides matching TRBD1. The CDR3 runs to 15 residues. Per germline, CDR1 MNHEY and CDR2 SMNVEV (reference sequence). V lost 3 bases to trimming and J lost 1 base; unmatched junction nucleotides: 3. The CDR3 loop is CASSFQGESYNEQFF. CDR3 coding DNA: TGTGCCAGCAGTTTCCAGGGGGAGTCCTACAATGAGCAGTTCTTC.

V and J are TRBV7-9 and TRBJ2-7; the match to TRBD2 covers 10 bases. The CDR3 sequence is 14 residues long. Unmatched junction bases numbered 7, after V lost 5 bases and J lost 6 bases. Germline V CDR1 and CDR2: SEHNR, FQNEAQ (reference sequence). CDR3 in amino acids: CASSPVAGGREQYF. The CDR3 DNA is TGTGCCAGCAGCCCCGTAGCGGGGGGCCGCGAGCAGTACTTC.

This chain links TRBV7-9 with TRBJ2-7; TRBD2 matches at 7 bases. The trim removed 5 bases at V and 4 bases at J, leaving 5 bases unmatched. Germline V gene data show CDR1 as SEHNR and CDR2 as FQNEAQ (reference sequence). The CDR3 loop spans 13 amino acids. The CDR3 loop is CASSRAGVYEQYF. The CDR3, as DNA: TGTGCCAGCAGCCGTGCGGGGGTGTACGAGCAGTACTTC.

J is TRBJ1-3 and V is TRBV9; D is unclear. The V end was cut by 0 bases, the J end by 2 bases, with 12 bases between. The germline V gene has CDR1 SGDLS and CDR2 YYNGEE. This CDR3 contains 16 residues. Here the CDR3 reads CASSVAPGPPGNTIYF. CDR3 in DNA: TGTGCCAGCAGCGTAGCTCCAGGACCCCCTGGAAACACCATATATTTT.

In its sample, this clone was seen once. The chain recombines TRBV3-1 (or the pseudogene TRBV3-2) with TRBJ2-7; D call uncertain. V was clipped by 0 bases and J by 7 bases, with 13 bases between them. CDR3 size: 14 residues. Germline V gene lookup returns CDR1 LGHDT and CDR2 YNNKEL (reference sequence). As DNA, the CDR3 is TGTGCCAGCAGCCAAGATTTGAAGGGCCTGGAGCAGTACTTC. Protein: CASSQDLKGLEQYF.

This clone was recorded only once. The chain joins TRBV18 to TRBJ2-6; a weak D match, TRBD1 (5 bases). This CDR3 is 18 amino acids long. Per germline, CDR1 KGHSH and CDR2 LQKENI. V was cut by 3 bases and J by 1 base, with 16 bases left in between. For the CDR3, the DNA is TGTGCCAGCTCACCCGGGCAGGGTCGTGGGTCTGGGGCCAACGTCCTGACTTTC. The encoded protein is CASSPGQGRGSGANVLTF. The complete variable domain, with remaining parts taken from reference TRBV18 and TRBJ2-6, reads NAGVMQNPRHLVRRRGQEARLRCSPMKGHSHVYWYRQLPEEGLKFMVYLQKENIIDESGMPKERFSAEFPKEGPSILRIQQVVRGDSAAYFCASSPGQGRGSGANVLTFGAGSRLTVL.

This chain links TRBV27 with TRBJ2-7; D is uncertain. Germline lookup yields CDR1 MNHEY and CDR2 SMNVEV (reference sequence). The V gene lost 3 bases and the J gene lost 2 bases, with 11 bases spanning the gap. This CDR3 is 14 amino acids long. This chain's CDR3 is CASSFGRSTYEQYF. The CDR3 nucleotides read TGTGCCAGCAGTTTCGGTAGATCGACCTACGAGCAGTACTTC.

The J gene is TRBJ1-2, the V gene TRBV6-2 or TRBV6-3, with no clear D. Germline assignment: CDR1 MNHEY and CDR2 SVGEGT. V lost 0 bases and J 7 bases, leaving 6 bases between the germline ends. This CDR3 is built from 12 residues. The CDR3 protein is CASSYSSFGYTF. Here the CDR3 DNA reads TGTGCCAGCAGTTACTCGAGTTTTGGCTACACCTTC.

The chain is built from TRBV28 and TRBJ2-2, with a possible D match to TRBD1 (7 bases). Looked up from germline, CDR1 is MDHEN and CDR2 is SYDVKM. V was shortened by 2 bases and J by 0 bases, with 10 bases between the two germline ends. CDR3 length equals 16 residues. CDR3 loop: CASSLLRGANTGELFF. Written as DNA, the CDR3 is TGTGCCAGCAGTTTACTCAGGGGGGCGAACACCGGGGAGCTGTTTTTT.

The genes are TRBV7-9 and TRBJ2-5; D is tentatively TRBD1 or TRBD2 (7 bases each). Trimming took 0 bases from V and 0 from J, leaving 11 bases between them. CDR1 is SEHNR, CDR2 FQNEAQ, per germline (reference sequence). The CDR3 totals 16 residues. The CDR3 nucleotides read TGTGCCAGCAGCTTAGCGCAGGGGGGGTACCAAGAGACCCAGTACTTC. It translates to CASSLAQGGYQETQYF.

This rearrangement joins TRBV28 to TRBJ1-3; 8 bases are a match to TRBD1. Germline-derived CDR1 and CDR2 are MDHEN and SYDVKM. V shed 2 bases, J shed 8 bases, and the junction held 11 bases outside the gene matches. This CDR3 is 16 amino acids long. Here the CDR3 DNA reads TGTGCCAGCAGTTTAAGCGGGACAGGAGTTTGGGACACCATATATTTT. Translating it yields CASSLSGTGVWDTIYF.

The rearrangement uses TRBV5-6 and TRBJ2-3, with D perhaps assigned TRBD1 or TRBD2 (5 bases each). This CDR3 is built from 14 residues. Between the trimmed V and J ends, which lost 2 bases and 2 bases, there was a span of 9 bases. The germline V gene has CDR1 SGHDT and CDR2 YYEEEE. Here the CDR3 reads CASSFGTSTDTQYF. DNA of the CDR3: TGTGCCAGCAGCTTTGGGACCTCCACAGATACGCAGTATTTT.

J is TRBJ1-5 and V is TRBV28; no definite D call. The CDR3 has 15 residues. Germline V gives CDR1 MDHEN, CDR2 SYDVKM. V lost 1 base to trimming and J lost 7 bases, with 14 bases between them. The CDR3 coding sequence is TGTGCCAGCAGTTTATCAGGAACTCTTGCCCAGCCCCAGCATTTT. Protein sequence: CASSLSGTLAQPQHF.